Shown below are 8 T cell receptor beta chains from a single sample sequenced in a study of CD8+CD57+ T cells in acquired aplastic anemia. TCR beta VDJ and CDR3 were profiled, and genomic DNA was the template. TCRdb re-derived calls from the reads in MiXCR, one entry per CDR3 protein. The top ten clones hold roughly 50% of a sample with approximately 200,000 distinct CDR3 sequences, 64% of them seen once. Sequenced material: sorted CD4+, CD8+, or CD8+CD57+ T cells (not recorded which) from PBMCs. The receptors were sampled from a human donor with severe aplastic anemia or a healthy control (not recorded which).

The gene calls are TRBV19 and TRBJ1-1; D is ambiguous. Deletions cut 3 bases from V and 4 bases from J, with 9 bases between. From germline, CDR1 is LNHDA and CDR2 SQIVND (reference sequence). The CDR3 has 13 residues. As DNA, the CDR3 is TGTGCCAGTAGTATGGGTAGTAGCACTGAAGCTTTCTTT. This sequence encodes CASSMGSSTEAFF.

The chain uses TRBV15 and TRBJ2-7, with D possibly being TRBD2 (5 bases). With 0 bases removed from V and 0 bases from J, the gap between germline ends came to 12 bases. This CDR3 spans 16 amino acids. CDR1 is LNHNV, CDR2 YYDKDF, per germline (reference sequence). DNA for the CDR3: TGTGCCACCAGCAGAGAACGGGGAGTGAGCTCCTACGAGCAGTACTTC. This translates into CATSRERGVSSYEQYF.

The gene calls are TRBV20-1 and TRBJ1-6, with 9 bases matching TRBD1. After removal of 0 bases from V and 9 bases from J, the junction contained 3 bases not matched to a gene. CDR1 is DFQATT, CDR2 SNEGSKA, per germline (reference sequence). This CDR3 contains 14 residues. The CDR3, as DNA: TGCAGTGCTAGAGATGGGGACAGGGTTTCACCCCTCCACTTT. As protein: CSARDGDRVSPLHF.

At least ten counts were recorded for this clonotype. V gene TRBV7-8 combines with J gene TRBJ2-5, with D possibly TRBD1 on 6 matching bases. This CDR3 spans 15 amino acids. Germline values: CDR1 SGHVS, CDR2 FQNEAQ. V lost 5 bases, J lost 0 bases, and 13 bases lay in between. CDR3 coding DNA: TGTGCCAGCAGCACCGGGGACACGTACCAAGAGACCCAGTACTTC. Protein: CASSTGDTYQETQYF.

This clonotype appeared many times. The chain joins TRBV7-2 to TRBJ1-1; D is unclear. The CDR3 runs to 13 residues. The V and J ends lost 5 bases and 0 bases respectively, with 7 bases between them. Germline CDR1 reads SGHTA; CDR2 reads FQGNSA. CDR3 protein: CASSRTVNTEAFF. CDR3 in DNA: TGTGCCAGCAGCCGAACCGTGAACACTGAAGCTTTCTTT.

The chain employs TRBV10-2 and TRBJ1-6, with D tentatively TRBD1 (5 bases). V dropped 8 bases and J dropped 6 bases, with 11 bases sitting between them. Germline CDR1 WSHSY, CDR2 SAAADI. CDR3 size: 13 residues. The CDR3 here is CASRDSINSPLHF. The CDR3 DNA is TGCGCCAGCCGGGACTCTATTAATTCACCCCTCCACTTT.

This rearrangement joins TRBV20-1 to TRBJ2-3, with 8 bases fitting TRBD1. The CDR3 totals 15 residues. After removal of 3 bases from V and 2 bases from J, the junction contained 7 bases not matched to a gene. Per germline, CDR1 DFQATT and CDR2 SNEGSKA (reference sequence). The DNA of the CDR3 is TGCAGTGCTAGTTTGCGACAGGGGAACACAGATACGCAGTATTTT. It specifies CSASLRQGNTDTQYF.

This clonotype was observed a few times. The chain recombines TRBV7-9 with TRBJ2-7; TRBD2 agrees at 8 bases. Germline V gene sequence: CDR1 SEHNR, CDR2 FQNEAQ (reference sequence). With 3 bases clipped from V and 2 bases from J, the junction kept 6 bases outside the gene matches. The length of the CDR3 is 15 residues. The CDR3 loop reads CASSFLSGTPYEQYF. The CDR3 region has the DNA TGTGCCAGCAGCTTTCTTAGCGGGACCCCCTACGAGCAGTACTTC.